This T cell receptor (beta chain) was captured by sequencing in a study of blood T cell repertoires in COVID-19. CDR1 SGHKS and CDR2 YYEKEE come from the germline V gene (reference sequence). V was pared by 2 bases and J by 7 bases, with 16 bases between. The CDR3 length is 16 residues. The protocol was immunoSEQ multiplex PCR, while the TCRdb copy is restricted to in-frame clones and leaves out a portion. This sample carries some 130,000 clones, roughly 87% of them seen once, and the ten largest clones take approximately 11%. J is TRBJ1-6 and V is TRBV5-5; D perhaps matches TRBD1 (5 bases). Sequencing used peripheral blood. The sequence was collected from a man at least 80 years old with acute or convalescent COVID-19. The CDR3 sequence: CASSLDLGVGNSPLHF. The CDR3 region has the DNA TGTGCCAGCAGCTTAGACCTAGGGGTGGGAAATTCACCCCTCCACTTT.